This T cell receptor (beta chain) was obtained from a study of cytomegalovirus exposure and HLA in healthy donors. Points from the study as a whole: The authors confirmed in vitro that a few CMV-associated chains were specific for CMV antigens. Among TCR beta chains of equal frequency, HLA-associated ones were more clonally expanded in a later analysis.

PCR used 60 Vbeta primers and 13 Jbeta primers. This table comes from immunoSEQ multiplex PCR, and its TCRdb copy is limited to in-frame clones, with some not included. The repertoire includes 160,000 or so clones, around 83% of them detected once, and about 4% sits in the top ten. The V gene end was trimmed by 3 bases and the J gene end by 2 bases; junction bases not matched to a gene: 14. Germline V lookup: CDR1 SGHRS, CDR2 YFSETQ. This CDR3 is 18 amino acids long. Comments on this clone: What it binds is unknown.

This TCR came from a man between 45 and 60 years old in good health and CMV-seropositive. Sequencing was performed on PBMCs. The genes are TRBV5-1 and TRBJ2-3; 8 bases agree with TRBD2. The CDR3 sequence: CASSSGPGGGLYTDTQYF. The DNA for the CDR3 is TGCGCCAGCAGCTCGGGCCCCGGCGGGGGGCTATACACAGATACGCAGTATTTT.